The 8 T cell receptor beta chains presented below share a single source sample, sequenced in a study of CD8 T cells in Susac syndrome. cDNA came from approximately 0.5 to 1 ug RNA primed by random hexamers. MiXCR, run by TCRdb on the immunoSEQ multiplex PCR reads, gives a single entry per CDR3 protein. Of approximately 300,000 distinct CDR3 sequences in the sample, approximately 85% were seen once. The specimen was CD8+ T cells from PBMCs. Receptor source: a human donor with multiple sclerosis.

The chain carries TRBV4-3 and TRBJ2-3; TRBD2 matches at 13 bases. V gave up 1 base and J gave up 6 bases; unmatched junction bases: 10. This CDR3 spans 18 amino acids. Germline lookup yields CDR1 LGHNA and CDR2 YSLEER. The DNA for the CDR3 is TGCGCCAGCAGCCAAGGAAAGACTAGCGGGAGGAGGACTGATACGCAGTATTTT. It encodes CASSQGKTSGRRTDTQYF.

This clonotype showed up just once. The CDR3 region has the DNA TGTGCCAGCAGCTTAAGGGGGCATCGGGAAAACACCATATATTTT. Its protein product is CASSLRGHRENTIYF. The V call is TRBV7-9, the J call TRBJ1-3, with 7 nucleotides matching TRBD1. Germline V gene data show CDR1 as SEHNR and CDR2 as FQNEAQ (reference sequence). The V and J ends lost 2 bases and 6 bases, in that order; junction bases with no gene match: 7. CDR3 length: 15 amino acids. The full variable domain, its missing parts supplied by reference TRBV7-9 and TRBJ1-3, is DTGVSQNPRHKITKRGQNVTFRCDPISEHNRLYWYRQTLGQGPEFLTYFQNEAQLEKSRLLSDRFSAERPKGSFSTLEIQRTEQGDSAMYLCASSLRGHRENTIYFGEGSWLTVV.

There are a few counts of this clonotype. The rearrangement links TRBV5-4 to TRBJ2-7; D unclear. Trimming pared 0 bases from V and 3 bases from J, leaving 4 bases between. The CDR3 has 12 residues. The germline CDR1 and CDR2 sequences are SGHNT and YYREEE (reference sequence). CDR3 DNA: TGTGCCAGCAGCTTGGATGACTACGAGCAGTACTTC. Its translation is CASSLDDYEQYF.

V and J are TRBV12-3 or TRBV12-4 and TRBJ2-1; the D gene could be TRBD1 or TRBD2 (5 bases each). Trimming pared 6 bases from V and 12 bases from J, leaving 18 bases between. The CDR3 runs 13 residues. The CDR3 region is CASRFRDPRRQFF. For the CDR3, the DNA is TGTGCCAGCAGGTTCCGGGACCCCAGGAGGCAGTTCTTC.

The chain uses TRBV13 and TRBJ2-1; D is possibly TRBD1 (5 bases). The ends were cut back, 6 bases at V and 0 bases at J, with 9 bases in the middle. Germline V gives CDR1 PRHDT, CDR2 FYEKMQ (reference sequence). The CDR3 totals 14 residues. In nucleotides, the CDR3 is TGTGCCAGCAGGGTTAGGGGCTCCTACAATGAGCAGTTCTTC. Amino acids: CASRVRGSYNEQFF.

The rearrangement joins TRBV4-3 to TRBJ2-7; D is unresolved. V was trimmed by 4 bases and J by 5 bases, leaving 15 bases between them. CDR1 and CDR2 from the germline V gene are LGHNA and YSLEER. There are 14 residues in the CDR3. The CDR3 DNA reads TGCGCCAGCAGCCTCGGGCCTCCTGTCCACGAGCAGTACTTC. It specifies CASSLGPPVHEQYF.

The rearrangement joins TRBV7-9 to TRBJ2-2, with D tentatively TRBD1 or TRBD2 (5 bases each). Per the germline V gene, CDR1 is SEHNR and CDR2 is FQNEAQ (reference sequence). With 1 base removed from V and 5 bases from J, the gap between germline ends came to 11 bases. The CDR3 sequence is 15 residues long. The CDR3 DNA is TGTGCCAGCAGCTTAGTGCAGGGAGCTACCGGGGAGCTGTTTTTT. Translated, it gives CASSLVQGATGELFF.

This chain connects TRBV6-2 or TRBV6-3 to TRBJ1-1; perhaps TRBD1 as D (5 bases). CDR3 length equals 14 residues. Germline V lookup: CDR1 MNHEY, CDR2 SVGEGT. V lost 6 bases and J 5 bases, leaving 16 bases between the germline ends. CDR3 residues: CASSIPVGGTEAFF. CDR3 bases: TGTGCCAGCAGCATCCCGGTCGGGGGGACTGAAGCTTTCTTT.